Below are 17 T cell receptor beta chains sequenced from a single sample in a study of early T cells in non-severe SARS-CoV-2 infection. Each CDR3 protein is one row after TCRdb ran MiXCR on the 5' RACE reads. The repertoire holds more than 90,000 distinct CDR3 sequences, with approximately 13% as singletons. Material: whole blood. These receptors came from an adult who was a healthcare worker with PCR-confirmed SARS-CoV-2 infection or an uninfected control (not recorded which).

The table lists this clonotype with a few counts. This sequence joins TRBV11-1 and TRBJ2-2; the D is unclear. This CDR3 region has 14 residues. V lost 6 bases and J 0 bases, leaving 8 bases between the germline ends. The germline gives CDR1 SGHAT, CDR2 FQDESV (reference sequence). CDR3 sequence reads: CASSRQTNTGELFF. DNA for the CDR3: TGTGCCAGCAGTCGGCAGACGAACACCGGGGAGCTGTTTTTT.

This clonotype was seen many times. The chain employs TRBV3-1 and TRBJ2-7; 8 positions match TRBD1. The CDR3 spans 15 residues. The germline V gene encodes CDR1 LGHDT and CDR2 YNNKEL (reference sequence). J gave up 2 bases and V 1 base, and 4 bases lay outside the gene matches. CDR3 sequence reads: CASSQAQGAPYEQYF. Here the CDR3 DNA reads TGTGCCAGCAGCCAAGCCCAGGGGGCGCCCTACGAGCAGTACTTC.

This clonotype was recorded at least ten times. The chain links TRBV2 to TRBJ2-3; no firm D call. The V gene lost 6 bases and the J gene lost 2 bases, with 9 bases spanning the gap. Per the germline V gene, CDR1 is SNHLY and CDR2 is FYNNEI. The CDR3 runs 13 residues. The CDR3 is CASRAIYTDTQYF. The CDR3 bases are TGTGCCAGCAGGGCAATTTACACAGATACGCAGTATTTT.

The sample holds a few counts of this clonotype. The V gene is TRBV7-3, the J gene TRBJ2-1, with a possible D match to TRBD2 (7 bases). Per the germline V gene, CDR1 is SGHTA and CDR2 is FQGTGA. Trimming stripped 5 bases from V and 1 base from J, with 15 bases between. CDR3 length: 16 amino acids. The CDR3 loop reads CASSDSGGPSYNEQFF. CDR3 DNA sequence: TGTGCCAGCAGCGACTCGGGGGGCCCATCCTACAATGAGCAGTTCTTC. Variable domain in full (rest from reference TRBV7-3 and TRBJ2-1): GAGVSQTPSNKVTEKGKYVELRCDPISGHTALYWYRQSLGQGPEFLIYFQGTGAADDSGLPNDRFFAVRPEGSVSTLKIQRTERGDSAVYLCASSDSGGPSYNEQFFGPGTRLTVL.

In its sample, this clonotype was seen many times. The rearrangement uses TRBV12-3 or TRBV12-4 and TRBJ2-7; no reliable D call. The V gene lost 10 bases and the J gene lost 5 bases, with 24 bases spanning the gap. The CDR3 runs 15 residues. The CDR3 coding sequence is TGTGCCACCGACCTACTTCTCGGGTCCAGCAACGAGCAGTACTTC. This translates into CATDLLLGSSNEQYF.

The sample holds many counts of this clonotype. V gene TRBV18 combines with J gene TRBJ2-7; 7 bases agree with TRBD2. CDR3 length: 15 amino acids. Trimming took 6 bases from V and 5 from J; bases not matched to a gene: 13. Germline-derived CDR1 and CDR2 are KGHSH and LQKENI. CDR3: CASSTLPGGSDEQYF. The DNA of the CDR3 is TGTGCCAGCTCCACCCTCCCCGGGGGGTCCGACGAGCAGTACTTC.

This rearrangement joins TRBV4-3 to TRBJ1-2; the D gene is possibly TRBD1 (5 bases). V shed 3 bases and J shed 4 bases, with 12 bases lying between them. The CDR3 sequence is 14 residues long. Germline CDR1 and CDR2: LGHNA and YSLEER. The CDR3 is CASSHDRDFYGYTF. Here the CDR3 DNA reads TGCGCCAGCAGCCATGACAGAGATTTCTATGGCTACACCTTC.

This clonotype was seen ten or more times. The rearrangement uses TRBV4-1 and TRBJ1-1; TRBD1 matches 9 bases. Trimming at V came to 6 bases and at J to 3 bases, leaving 17 bases not matched to a gene. The CDR3 loop spans 18 amino acids. Germline V gene sequence: CDR1 MGHRA, CDR2 YSYEKL. The CDR3 nucleotides are TGCGCCAGCAGTCGAGAGCCCGGGACAGGGTCGACGGACACTGAAGCTTTCTTT. It yields the protein CASSREPGTGSTDTEAFF.

This clonotype has at least ten counts. The V and J genes are TRBV20-1 and TRBJ1-3, with D possibly TRBD1 on 6 matching bases. Germline CDR1 and CDR2: DFQATT and SNEGSKA (reference sequence). This CDR3 contains 14 residues. Trimming took 3 bases from V and 6 from J, leaving 15 bases between them. DNA of the CDR3: TGCAGTGCTAGCCGGCCAGGGGCTGAAAACACCATATATTTT. It is translated as CSASRPGAENTIYF.

This clonotype was detected ten times or more. The V call is TRBV7-9, the J call TRBJ1-3; TRBD1 is a possible D gene (5 bases). Germline V gene lookup returns CDR1 SEHNR and CDR2 FQNEAQ (reference sequence). This CDR3 region has 13 residues. Trimming removed 7 bases from V and 0 bases from J, with 7 bases in between. The CDR3 reads CASKGYSGNTIYF. The CDR3 nucleotides are TGTGCCAGCAAGGGGTACTCTGGAAACACCATATATTTT.

This chain connects TRBV4-1 to TRBJ2-7; D is unclear. V shed 1 base and J shed 0 bases, with 10 bases lying between them. Germline CDR1 MGHRA, CDR2 YSYEKL. CDR3 length equals 15 residues. CDR3 sequence (DNA): TGCGCCAGCAGCCAAGGCGTAACAGCCTCCTACGAGCAGTACTTC. As protein: CASSQGVTASYEQYF.

There are many counts of this clonotype. The J gene is TRBJ1-1, the V gene TRBV28, with TRBD1 as a possible D gene (5 bases). The CDR3 totals 14 residues. V shed 3 bases and J shed 2 bases, with 10 bases lying between them. The germline gives CDR1 MDHEN, CDR2 SYDVKM. The CDR3 here is CASSFGGVNTEAFF. The CDR3 nucleotides are TGTGCCAGCAGTTTCGGAGGGGTAAACACTGAAGCTTTCTTT.

In its sample, this clonotype was seen many times. The CDR3 coding sequence is TGCGCCAGCAGCCCTAGCCCAAGGGGGATGGTGGGTGAGCAGTTCTTC. This codes for CASSPSPRGMVGEQFF. The chain links TRBV5-1 to TRBJ2-1; D is possibly TRBD1 (6 bases). Germline V gene lookup returns CDR1 SGHRS and CDR2 YFSETQ. The V end was cut by 4 bases, the J end by 9 bases, with 23 bases between. The CDR3 runs to 16 residues.

This clonotype has more than one count but fewer than ten. The chain joins TRBV5-1 to TRBJ2-4; 9 nucleotides agree with TRBD2. The CDR3 is made up of 14 amino acids. Trimming took 3 bases from V and 15 from J; bases not matched to a gene: 13. The V gene's germline CDR1 is SGHRS and CDR2 YFSETQ. As DNA, the CDR3 is TGCGCCAGCAGCTGGGGGACTAGCCGGTCGGGGTGGTACTTC. Its protein is CASSWGTSRSGWYF.

This clonotype has a count of ten or more. The rearrangement uses TRBV6-6 and TRBJ1-5; D possibly corresponds to TRBD1 (5 bases). With 10 bases removed from V and 7 bases from J, the gap between germline ends came to 17 bases. CDR3 length equals 13 residues. Per germline, CDR1 MNHNY and CDR2 SVGAGI (reference sequence). The CDR3 loop reads CAISRGGGQPQHF. The CDR3 bases are TGTGCCATCTCCCGGGGGGGTGGCCAGCCCCAGCATTTT.

The rearrangement uses TRBV5-1 and TRBJ2-7; D unclear. This CDR3 contains 14 residues. Per the germline V gene, CDR1 is SGHRS and CDR2 is YFSETQ. The germline V and J ends were trimmed by 0 bases and 2 bases, with 9 bases remaining between them. Here the CDR3 reads CASSLGAVTYEQYF. Here the CDR3 DNA reads TGCGCCAGCAGCTTGGGGGCGGTCACCTACGAGCAGTACTTC.

The chain couples TRBV28 to TRBJ1-5; tentative D call: TRBD1 (6 bases). The V gene lost 6 bases and the J gene lost 2 bases, with 23 bases spanning the gap. Germline CDR1 and CDR2: MDHEN and SYDVKM. The CDR3 runs to 18 residues. CDR3 sequence (DNA): TGTGCCAGCAGCTACAGGGACCTCCAGTTAGAGGGCAATCAGCCCCAGCATTTT. The encoded protein is CASSYRDLQLEGNQPQHF. The full variable domain, its missing parts supplied by reference TRBV28 and TRBJ1-5, is DVKVTQSSRYLVKRTGEKVFLECVQDMDHENMFWYRQDPGLGLRLIYFSYDVKMKEKGDIPEGYSVSREKKERFSLILESASTNQTSMYLCASSYRDLQLEGNQPQHFGDGTRLSIL.